Sequencing of this T cell receptor (beta chain) was carried out in a study of blood T cell repertoires in COVID-19. Study-wide context: From the United States, Italy and Spain came samples of acute and convalescent COVID-19. Sample material is recorded as cDNA or gDNA derived from T cells, B-cell-depleted T cells, or PBMCs.

V shed 2 bases and J shed 5 bases, with 12 bases lying between them. CDR1 is SEHNR, CDR2 FQNEAQ, per germline (reference sequence). The CDR3 has 15 amino acids. Per the authors' pipeline: Counts of nucleated cells, estimated from reference gene primer amplification, were obtained. The table came from immunoSEQ multiplex PCR; TCRdb's copy has only in-frame clones and leaves some out. The V and J calls and clone size are taken from that table; D and trimming were inferred from the DNA. The sample yields approximately 190,000 clones, roughly 87% seen once. The V and J genes are TRBV7-9 and TRBJ1-4; D remains ambiguous. The sequence derives from a woman aged 40-49 years with acute or convalescent COVID-19. The sample taken for sequencing was peripheral blood. CDR3 coding DNA: TGTGCCAGCAGCTTAAGGAGAACCGGAAATGAAAAACTGTTTTTT. The encoded protein is CASSLRRTGNEKLFF.